This T cell receptor beta chain originates from a study of monozygotic twins with inflammatory bowel disease. For each CDR3 protein, TCRdb gives one entry from its re-call of the 5' RACE reads, without DNA. This repertoire includes over 350,000 distinct CDR3 sequences. The TCR sequence derives from a human donor with ulcerative colitis or Crohn's disease, or a healthy co-twin of an affected twin (not recorded which). The sequenced sample was blood.

The CDR3 loop is CASSQPTVAPGTQYF. The chain recombines TRBV14 with TRBJ2-5; TCRdb gives TRBD1 as the D gene, but with no DNA this cannot be confirmed. The CDR3 runs to 15 residues. CDR1 and CDR2 from the germline V gene are SGHDN and FVKESK.